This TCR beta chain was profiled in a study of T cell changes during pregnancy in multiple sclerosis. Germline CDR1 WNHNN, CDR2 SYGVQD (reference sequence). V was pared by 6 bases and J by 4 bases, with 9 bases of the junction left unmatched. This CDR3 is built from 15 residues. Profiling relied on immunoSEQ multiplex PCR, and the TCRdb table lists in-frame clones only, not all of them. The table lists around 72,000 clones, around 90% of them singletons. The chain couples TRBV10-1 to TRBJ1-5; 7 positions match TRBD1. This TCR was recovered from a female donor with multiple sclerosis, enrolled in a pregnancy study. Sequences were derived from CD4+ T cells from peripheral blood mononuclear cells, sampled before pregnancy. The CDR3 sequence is CASRAGQCTNQPQHF. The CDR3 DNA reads TGCGCCAGCAGGGCGGGACAGTGCACAAATCAGCCCCAGCATTTT.